The rows below give T cell receptor beta chains drawn from one sample of a study of blood T cells in healthy people across ages. TCRdb fed the 5' RACE reads into MiXCR, producing one record per CDR3 protein. In the table there are 450,000 to 600,000 distinct CDR3 sequences, about 28% of which are singletons. This sample also appeared in a second study, on T cells of mothers and their children.

Sample: blood. The source of these receptors is a boy aged 2 to 10 in good health. CDR3s leave out the opening cysteine and the closing phenylalanine or tryptophan. D genes are given only for firm matches. The size entry is marked missing in some rows and otherwise reads once, few, many or a size class.

CDR3 protein: ASSQTSGVYNEQF
D gene: TRBD2
clone size: NA
J gene: TRBJ2-1
V gene: TRBV12-3/TRBV12-4

CDR3 protein: SARPGDSLHEQY
D gene: NA
clone size: once
J gene: TRBJ2-7
V gene: TRBV20-1

CDR3 protein: ASSPTSRPYTGELF
D gene: NA
clone size: NA
J gene: TRBJ2-2
V gene: TRBV7-2

CDR3 protein: ASSLAAPGRSGNTIY
D gene: NA
clone size: few
J gene: TRBJ1-3
V gene: TRBV7-6

CDR3 protein: SARDDWGSGRAKNIQY
D gene: TRBD2
clone size: few
J gene: TRBJ2-4
V gene: TRBV20-1

CDR3 protein: SVSGMAEAF
D gene: NA
clone size: few
J gene: TRBJ1-1
V gene: TRBV29-1

CDR3 protein: ATSRDGGFSG
D gene: NA
clone size: few
J gene: TRBJ2-4
V gene: TRBV15

CDR3 protein: ASRISGGSNNEQF
D gene: TRBD2
clone size: once
J gene: NA
V gene: TRBV4-3

CDR3 protein: ASSPQREGSGANVLT
D gene: TRBD2
clone size: once
J gene: TRBJ2-6
V gene: TRBV7-9

CDR3 protein: ASSLGQGVVSGELF
D gene: TRBD1
clone size: NA
J gene: TRBJ2-2
V gene: TRBV12-3/TRBV12-4

CDR3 protein: ASSIDRRQGNTIY
D gene: NA
clone size: NA
J gene: TRBJ1-3
V gene: TRBV12-3/TRBV12-4

CDR3 protein: ASSLTPARSYNEQF
D gene: NA
clone size: NA
J gene: TRBJ2-1
V gene: TRBV11-2

CDR3 protein: ASSLGGVRGYT
D gene: NA
clone size: NA
J gene: TRBJ1-2
V gene: TRBV13

CDR3 protein: ASSVRASGGLLYNEQF
D gene: TRBD2
clone size: few
J gene: TRBJ2-1
V gene: TRBV6-1

CDR3 protein: SVQGTGATGELF
D gene: TRBD1
clone size: once
J gene: TRBJ2-2
V gene: TRBV29-1

CDR3 protein: ASSLGGQPYNEQF
D gene: NA
clone size: NA
J gene: TRBJ2-1
V gene: TRBV7-2

CDR3 protein: ASSVASGGRLF
D gene: TRBD2
clone size: few
J gene: TRBJ2-5
V gene: TRBV9

CDR3 protein: ASSQDKGVSGYA
D gene: NA
clone size: few
J gene: TRBJ1-2
V gene: TRBV3-1

CDR3 protein: ASSLGGGRIDNEQF
D gene: TRBD2
clone size: NA
J gene: TRBJ2-1
V gene: TRBV5-1

CDR3 protein: ATSRDTGLFSGNTIY
D gene: NA
clone size: few
J gene: TRBJ1-3
V gene: TRBV15

CDR3 protein: ASSHYYSNQPQH
D gene: NA
clone size: NA
J gene: TRBJ1-5
V gene: TRBV6-1

CDR3 protein: SAKPGYEQY
D gene: NA
clone size: NA
J gene: TRBJ2-7
V gene: TRBV20-1

CDR3 protein: SVDRGDEKLF
D gene: NA
clone size: NA
J gene: TRBJ1-4
V gene: TRBV29-1

CDR3 protein: ASSLGLAGTYNERF
D gene: TRBD2
clone size: NA
J gene: TRBJ2-1
V gene: TRBV7-2

CDR3 protein: ASSKGPERYEQY
D gene: NA
clone size: NA
J gene: TRBJ2-7
V gene: TRBV11-2

CDR3 protein: ASSKSGELF
D gene: NA
clone size: NA
J gene: TRBJ2-2
V gene: TRBV21-1

CDR3 protein: ASSYSKNSGEGDEQF
D gene: NA
clone size: few
J gene: NA
V gene: TRBV6-5

CDR3 protein: SARDATPGGNEQF
D gene: NA
clone size: NA
J gene: TRBJ2-1
V gene: TRBV20-1